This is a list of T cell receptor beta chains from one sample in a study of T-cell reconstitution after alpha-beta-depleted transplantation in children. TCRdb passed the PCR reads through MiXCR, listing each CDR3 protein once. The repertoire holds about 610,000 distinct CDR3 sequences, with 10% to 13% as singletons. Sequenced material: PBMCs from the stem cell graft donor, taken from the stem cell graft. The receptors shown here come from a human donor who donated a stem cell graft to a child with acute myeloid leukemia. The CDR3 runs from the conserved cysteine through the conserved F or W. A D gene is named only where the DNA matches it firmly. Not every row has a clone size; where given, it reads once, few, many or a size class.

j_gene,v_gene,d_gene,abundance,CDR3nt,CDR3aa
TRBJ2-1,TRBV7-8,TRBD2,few,TGTGCCAGCAGCCCCGGTGGTAGCGGGAGGGGGTCCTACAATGAGCAGTTCTTC,CASSPGGSGRGSYNEQFF
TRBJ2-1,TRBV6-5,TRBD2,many,TGTGCCAGCAGTCACCGGCCTAGCGGGAGTTGGAATGAGCAGTTCTTC,CASSHRPSGSWNEQFF
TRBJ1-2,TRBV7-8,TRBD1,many,TGTGCCAGCAGCTTTAGACAGGGGGATCTAGCTAACTATGGCTACACCTTC,CASSFRQGDLANYGYTF
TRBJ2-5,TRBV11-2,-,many,TGTGCCAGCAGCTTAGATCGCAGGGATTGGGGGACCCAGTACTTC,CASSLDRRDWGTQYF
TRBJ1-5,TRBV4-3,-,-,TGCGCCAGCAGCCAAGATTTCTCCAATCAGCCCCAGCATTTT,CASSQDFSNQPQHF
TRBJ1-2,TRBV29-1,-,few,TGCAGCACGGGGGTCGGCGGAACCAACTATGGCTACACCTTC,CSTGVGGTNYGYTF
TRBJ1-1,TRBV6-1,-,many,TGTGCCAGCAGTGACCTAGGGGGGAACACTGAAGCTTTCTTT,CASSDLGGNTEAFF
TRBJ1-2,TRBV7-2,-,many,TGTGCCAGCAGCTTAGTGGTACAGGGTAACTATGGCTACACCTTC,CASSLVVQGNYGYTF
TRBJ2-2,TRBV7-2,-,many,TGTGCCAGCAGCTTACTACGGGGCACCGGGGAGCTGTTTTTT,CASSLLRGTGELFF
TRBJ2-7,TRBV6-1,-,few,TGTGCCAGCACTCCAAGGCGGGGCTCCTACGAGCAGTACTTC,CASTPRRGSYEQYF
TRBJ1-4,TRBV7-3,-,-,TGTGCCAGCAGCTTATCGCTCACAGGGTATAATGAAAAACTGTTTTTT,CASSLSLTGYNEKLFF
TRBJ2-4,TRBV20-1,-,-,TGCAGTGCCTCCATGTACAGGACTCTAGCCAAAAACATTCAGTACTTC,CSASMYRTLAKNIQYF
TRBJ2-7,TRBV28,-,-,TGTGCCATCCTACCCCAGGGGGGCGGCGAGCAGTACTTC,CAILPQGGGEQYF
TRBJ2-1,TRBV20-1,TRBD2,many,TGCAGTGCTAGCGGACTAGCCATCAATGAGCAGTTCTTC,CSASGLAINEQFF
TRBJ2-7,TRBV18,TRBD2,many,TGTGCCAGCTCCCTAAGCGGGAGTGGTTACGAGCAGTACTTC,CASSLSGSGYEQYF
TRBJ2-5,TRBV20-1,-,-,TGCAGTGCTAGGATGGCGGGCGCTCTGGAGACCCAGTACTTC,CSARMAGALETQYF
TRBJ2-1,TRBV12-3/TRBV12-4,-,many,TGTGCCAGCAGACCACCGACGGGCTATGAGCAGTTCTTC,CASRPPTGYEQFF
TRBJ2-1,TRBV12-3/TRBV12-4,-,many,TGTGCCAGCAGTTTAAAAGGGAACAATGAGCAGTTCTTC,CASSLKGNNEQFF
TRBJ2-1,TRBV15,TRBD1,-,TGTGCCACCAGCAGAGGCGGACAGGGGGTCTACAATGAGCAGTTCTTC,CATSRGGQGVYNEQFF
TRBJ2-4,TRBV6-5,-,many,TGTGCCAGCAGTTACCTGCCTAGTGCACTAACCAAAAACATTCAGTACTTC,CASSYLPSALTKNIQYF